This T cell receptor (beta chain) was captured in a study of shared clonotypes between healthy human individuals. Study-wide points: Shared clonotypes across all four donors exceeded non-shared ones in generation probability.

Clones were read by immunoSEQ multiplex PCR, and TCRdb kept only the in-frame ones, dropping some. The table shows more than 2 million clones, with approximately 94% occurring only once. The CDR3 totals 15 residues. V was shortened by 6 bases and J by 0 bases, with 15 bases between the two germline ends. The germline gives CDR1 MNHNS, CDR2 SASEGT. Worth noting for this clone: Its antigen is as yet unknown.

The TCR comes from a man aged 18 to 29 in good health. Input material: naive CD4+ T cells sorted from blood. The subset: CD45RA+ positively selected. The V call is TRBV6-1, the J call TRBJ2-7; no definite D call. CDR3 region: CASSEQQLSSYEQYF. In nucleotides, the CDR3 is TGTGCCAGCAGCGAACAGCAGTTATCCTCCTACGAGCAGTACTTC.